Below are 21 T cell receptor beta chains sequenced from a single sample in a study of T cell changes during pregnancy in multiple sclerosis. The table came from immunoSEQ multiplex PCR; TCRdb's copy has only in-frame clones and leaves some out. The table lists about 70,000 clones, around 90% of them singletons, with 2.3% in the top ten. The sample was peripheral blood, taken in the first trimester of pregnancy. These receptors were collected from a female donor with multiple sclerosis, enrolled in a pregnancy study.

This chain connects TRBV30 to TRBJ1-6; tentatively, D is TRBD1 (6 bases). Germline V gene data show CDR1 as GTSNPN and CDR2 as SVGIG (reference sequence). The germline V and J ends were trimmed by 0 bases and 3 bases, with 12 bases remaining between them. The CDR3 is 16 amino acids. The CDR3 protein is CAWSVPGHHYNSPLHF. Written as DNA, the CDR3 is TGTGCCTGGAGTGTACCGGGACATCACTATAATTCACCCCTCCACTTT. Together with reference TRBV30 and TRBJ1-6, the CDR3 gives the full variable domain: SQTIHQWPATLVQPVGSPLSLECTVEGTSNPNLYWYRQAAGRGLQLLFYSVGIGQISSEVPQNLSASRPQDRQFILSSKKLLLSDSGFYLCAWSVPGHHYNSPLHFGNGTRLTVT.

The gene calls are TRBV7-6 and TRBJ2-3; 13 bases agree with TRBD2. From germline, CDR1 is SGHVS and CDR2 FNYEAQ. The trim removed 5 bases at V and 4 bases at J, leaving 6 bases unmatched. The CDR3 has 16 amino acids. CDR3 amino acids: CASSSTSGGAADTQYF. CDR3 nucleotide sequence: TGTGCCAGCAGCAGCACTAGCGGGGGGGCCGCAGATACGCAGTATTTT.

This rearrangement joins TRBV11-2 to TRBJ2-3; 12 nucleotides align to TRBD2. CDR1 SGHAT and CDR2 FQNNGV come from the germline V gene. This CDR3 spans 17 amino acids. Trimming took 5 bases from V and 2 from J; bases not matched to a gene: 8. The CDR3 DNA reads TGTGCCAGCAGCCTCCGGACTAGCGGGGATATCACAGATACGCAGTATTTT. It encodes CASSLRTSGDITDTQYF.

Concerning this clone: Other DNA variants within this sample encode the same CDR3. V usage is TRBV6-1 and J usage is TRBJ1-5; possible D gene TRBD1, 5 bases. The CDR3 is 14 amino acids. Deletions cut 3 bases from V and 6 bases from J, with 12 bases between. In germline, CDR1 is MNHNS, CDR2 SASEGT. CDR3 amino acids: CASSDREGTQPQHF. DNA for the CDR3: TGTGCCAGCAGTGACAGGGAGGGGACTCAGCCCCAGCATTTT.

This clone is a singleton in its sample. The chain employs TRBV2 and TRBJ1-2; the match to TRBD1 covers 12 bases. After removal of 3 bases from V and 4 bases from J, the junction contained 3 bases not matched to a gene. Germline CDR1 SNHLY, CDR2 FYNNEI. This CDR3 contains 15 residues. DNA for the CDR3: TGTGCCAGCAGTGATGGGACAGGGGGCCCCTATGGCTACACCTTC. This codes for CASSDGTGGPYGYTF.

The rearrangement joins TRBV27 to TRBJ2-7; TRBD1 matches at 7 bases. V gave up 7 bases and J gave up 5 bases; unmatched junction bases: 8. CDR3 length: 13 amino acids. Germline V gives CDR1 MNHEY, CDR2 SMNVEV (reference sequence). CDR3 amino acids: CASKSTGRDEQYF. CDR3 coding DNA: TGTGCCAGCAAGTCGACAGGGCGCGACGAGCAGTACTTC.

This CDR3 is CASSLGGGSTDTQYF. The CDR3 nucleotides read TGTGCCAGCAGCCTTGGAGGGGGCTCCACAGATACGCAGTATTTT. J is TRBJ2-3 and V is TRBV5-6; a possible D gene is TRBD1 (7 bases). Per the germline V gene, CDR1 is SGHDT and CDR2 is YYEEEE. V shed 4 bases and J shed 2 bases, with 14 bases lying between them. The CDR3 covers 15 residues. Drawing the rest from reference TRBV5-6 and TRBJ2-3, the complete variable domain is DAGVTQSPTHLIKTRGQQVTLRCSPKSGHDTVSWYQQALGQGPQFIFQYYEEEERQRGNFPDRFSGHQFPNYSSELNVNALLLGDSALYLCASSLGGGSTDTQYFGPGTRLTVL.

The chain is built from TRBV5-1 and TRBJ1-2, with D perhaps TRBD1 (5 bases). The CDR3 is made up of 14 amino acids. CDR1 is SGHRS and CDR2 is YFSETQ in the germline V gene. V was clipped by 4 bases and J by 4 bases, with 14 bases between them. CDR3 residues: CASSNAQGGYGYTF. The CDR3 DNA is TGCGCCAGCAGCAACGCTCAGGGCGGCTATGGCTACACCTTC.

This chain uses TRBV2 with TRBJ2-3; a possible D gene is TRBD1 (6 bases). CDR3 length: 13 residues. Trimming shortened V by 7 bases and J by 3 bases, and 11 bases separated the two germline ends. Germline V gives CDR1 SNHLY, CDR2 FYNNEI. In DNA form, the CDR3 reads TGTGCCAGCACTCAACAGGGAACAGATACGCAGTATTTT. The encoded protein is CASTQQGTDTQYF.

This clone was counted once. The V call is TRBV5-1, the J call TRBJ2-5, with 13 bases identical to TRBD2. This CDR3 is built from 17 residues. Trimming cost V 4 bases and J 4 bases; bases outside gene matches: 10. Germline V gene lookup returns CDR1 SGHRS and CDR2 YFSETQ. The CDR3 DNA follows: TGCGCCAGCAGCCCTAACGGAAGGACTAGCGGGAGAGAGACCCAGTACTTC. Amino acid sequence: CASSPNGRTSGRETQYF.

The chain employs TRBV7-2 and TRBJ2-7; D unclear. Germline V gene sequence: CDR1 SGHTA, CDR2 FQGNSA. The length of the CDR3 is 14 residues. With 1 base removed from V and 4 bases from J, the gap between germline ends came to 11 bases. Here the CDR3 reads CASSLVAHNYEQYF. The CDR3 region has the DNA TGTGCCAGCAGCTTAGTGGCTCATAATTACGAGCAGTACTTC.

The chain combines TRBV10-3 with TRBJ1-2, with 8 bases matching TRBD1. This CDR3 is built from 15 residues. The V gene's germline CDR1 is ENHRY and CDR2 SYGVKD. V lost 6 bases, J lost 1 base, and 7 bases stayed unmatched. CDR3: CAISPRQGINYGYTF. The CDR3, as DNA: TGTGCCATCAGCCCGAGACAGGGGATTAACTATGGCTACACCTTC.

This sequence joins TRBV4-2 and TRBJ1-5, with TRBD1 matching over 10 bases. Losses at the gene ends were 2 bases for V and 6 bases for J; bases not matched to a gene: 4. There are 15 residues in the CDR3. Germline V gene data show CDR1 as LGHNA and CDR2 as YNFKEQ. Written as DNA, the CDR3 is TGTGCCAGCAGCCAAACAGGACAGGGGGGTCAGCCCCAGCATTTT. Its translation: CASSQTGQGGQPQHF.

The chain has TRBV27 and TRBJ1-5; 7 bases align to TRBD1. The CDR3 has 23 residues. Trimming took 2 bases from V and 1 from J; bases not matched to a gene: 26. The germline CDR1 and CDR2 sequences are MNHEY and SMNVEV (reference sequence). CDR3 DNA: TGTGCCAGCAGTTTAGGGGGCCTACAGGGGTTGGATAGTTTCCGGGGAAGCAATCAGCCCCAGCATTTT. This translates into CASSLGGLQGLDSFRGSNQPQHF.

V gene TRBV5-1 combines with J gene TRBJ2-3; weak D call: TRBD2 (6 bases). Germline V gene data show CDR1 as SGHRS and CDR2 as YFSETQ. With 2 bases removed from V and 4 bases from J, the gap between germline ends came to 17 bases. This CDR3 is 16 amino acids long. CDR3 bases: TGCGCCAGCAGCTTTGTGGGACTCCCACACCCAGATACGCAGTATTTT. It translates to CASSFVGLPHPDTQYF.

The chain links TRBV18 to TRBJ2-5; D unclear. The CDR3 loop spans 13 amino acids. CDR1 is KGHSH, CDR2 LQKENI, per germline. V was cut by 0 bases and J by 5 bases, with 7 bases left in between. CDR3 protein: CASSPPPAETQYF. The CDR3 DNA sequence: TGTGCCAGCTCACCACCTCCCGCGGAGACCCAGTACTTC.

The rearrangement links TRBV21-1 to TRBJ2-7; no DNA check was done on the table's D call, TRBD2. TRBV21-1 is an annotated pseudogene. The CDR3 is 17 amino acids. For the CDR3, the DNA is TGTGCCAGCAGCAAAGATGCTAGCGGGAGGGAGAACTACGAGCAGTACTTC. Protein: CASSKDASGRENYEQYF.

The gene calls are TRBV6-5 and TRBJ2-4; 8 bases are shared with TRBD2. The junction had 11 bases not matched to a gene; V was cut back by 10 bases and J by 3 bases. CDR3 length: 15 residues. Germline V gives CDR1 MNHEY, CDR2 SVGAGI. CDR3 bases: TGTGCCACGTCGCGGGGGGCGGTAGGCAAAAACATTCAGTACTTC. It codes for CATSRGAVGKNIQYF.

This chain links TRBV15 with TRBJ2-5, with 7 bases identical to TRBD2. V was pared by 0 bases and J by 6 bases, with 13 bases of the junction left unmatched. CDR3 size: 17 residues. The germline V gene has CDR1 LNHNV and CDR2 YYDKDF (reference sequence). Here the CDR3 DNA reads TGTGCCACCAGCAGAGATAATCTAGCCAGGCGGGGGAAGACCCAGTACTTC. This codes for CATSRDNLARRGKTQYF.

Only a few counts were recorded for this clone. In the same sample, other DNA sequences code for this CDR3. This chain joins TRBV6-6 and TRBJ2-5; 8 bases align to TRBD1. Germline V gene data show CDR1 as MNHNY and CDR2 as SVGAGI (reference sequence). With V trimmed by 6 bases and J by 3 bases, 9 bases remained unmatched. CDR3 length: 15 residues. CDR3 protein: CASRDWDRTEETQYF. The DNA for the CDR3 is TGTGCCAGCAGGGACTGGGACAGGACTGAAGAGACCCAGTACTTC.

This chain uses TRBV6-6 with TRBJ2-2; 8 bases agree with TRBD1. Germline V CDR1 and CDR2: MNHNY, SVGAGI (reference sequence). Unmatched junction bases numbered 11, after V lost 7 bases and J lost 4 bases. This CDR3 contains 16 residues. CDR3 residues: CASTPLRTGITGELFF. The CDR3 bases are TGTGCCAGCACCCCCCTTCGGACAGGGATCACCGGGGAGCTGTTTTTT.